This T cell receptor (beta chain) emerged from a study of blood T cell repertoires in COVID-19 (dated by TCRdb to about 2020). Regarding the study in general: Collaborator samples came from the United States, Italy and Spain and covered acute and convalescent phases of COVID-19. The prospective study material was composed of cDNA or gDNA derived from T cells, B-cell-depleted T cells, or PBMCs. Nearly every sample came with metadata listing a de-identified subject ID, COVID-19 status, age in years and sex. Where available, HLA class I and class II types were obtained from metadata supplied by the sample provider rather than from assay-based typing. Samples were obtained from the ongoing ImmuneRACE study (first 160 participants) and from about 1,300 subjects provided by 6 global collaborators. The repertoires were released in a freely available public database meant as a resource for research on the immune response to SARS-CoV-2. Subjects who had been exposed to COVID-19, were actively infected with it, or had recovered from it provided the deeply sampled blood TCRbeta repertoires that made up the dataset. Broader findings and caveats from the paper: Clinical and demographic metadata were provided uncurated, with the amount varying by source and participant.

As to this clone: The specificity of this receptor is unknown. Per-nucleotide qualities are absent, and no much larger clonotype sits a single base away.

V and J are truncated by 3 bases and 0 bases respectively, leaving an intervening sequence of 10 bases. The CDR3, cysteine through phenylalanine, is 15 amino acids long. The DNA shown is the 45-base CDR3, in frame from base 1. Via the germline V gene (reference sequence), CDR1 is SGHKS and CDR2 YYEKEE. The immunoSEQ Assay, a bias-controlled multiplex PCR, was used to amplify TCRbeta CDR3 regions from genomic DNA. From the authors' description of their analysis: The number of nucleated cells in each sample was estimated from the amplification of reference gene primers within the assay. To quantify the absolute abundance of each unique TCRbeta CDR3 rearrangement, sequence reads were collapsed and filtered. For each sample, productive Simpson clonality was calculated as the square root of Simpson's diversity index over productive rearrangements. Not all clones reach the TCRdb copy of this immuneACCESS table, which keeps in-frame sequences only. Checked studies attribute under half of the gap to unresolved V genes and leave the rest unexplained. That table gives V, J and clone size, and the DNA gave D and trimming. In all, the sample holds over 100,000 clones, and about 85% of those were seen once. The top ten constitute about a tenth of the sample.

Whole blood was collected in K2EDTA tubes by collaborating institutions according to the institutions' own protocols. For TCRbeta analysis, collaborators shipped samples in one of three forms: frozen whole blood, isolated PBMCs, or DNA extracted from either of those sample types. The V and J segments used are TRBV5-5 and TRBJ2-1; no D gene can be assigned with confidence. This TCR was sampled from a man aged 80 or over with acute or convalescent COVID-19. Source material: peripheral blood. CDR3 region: CASSSGLGSYNEQFF. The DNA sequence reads TGTGCCAGCAGCTCCGGGTTAGGCTCCTACAATGAGCAGTTCTTC.